Listed below are T cell receptor beta chains from one sample, sequenced in a study of Ad26.COV2.S vaccination and SARS-CoV-2 variants. Only in-frame clones appear in the TCRdb table, and some are missing; sequencing was by immunoSEQ multiplex PCR. This table has approximately 350,000 clones, 83% appearing once. The source material was peripheral blood, sampled in a trial of Ad26.COV2.S vaccine versus placebo. Every receptor here comes from a person between 18 and 65 years old who received the Ad26.COV2.S COVID-19 vaccine or a placebo. CDR3s include the opening cysteine and the closing phenylalanine or tryptophan. Each record gives: J gene, D gene, clone size, V gene, CDR3 DNA, CDR3 protein. A D gene is named only where the DNA matches it firmly. Rows give clone size only sometimes, using once, few, many, or a class for an expanded clone.

TRBJ2-2	TRBD2	-	TRBV27	TGTGCCAGTAGGAGGGCTAGCGGGAGAGTCGGGGAGCTGTTTTTT	CASRRASGRVGELFF
TRBJ1-1	-	-	TRBV27	TGTGCCAGCAGTGTCGTTCTTTGGGGGACGAACACTGAAGCTTTCTTT	CASSVVLWGTNTEAFF
TRBJ2-5	-	-	TRBV2	TGTGCCAGCGGCAGGGACAACCGAGAGACCCAGTACTTC	CASGRDNRETQYF
TRBJ2-1	-	-	TRBV6-5	TGTGCCAGCAGCCGCGGGCGGGGAACGATCTACGAGCAGTTCTTC	CASSRGRGTIYEQFF
TRBJ2-1	-	-	TRBV5-1	TGCGCCAGTTACAGGGAAACTACTACTGAGCAGTTCTTC	CASYRETTTEQFF
TRBJ2-7	-	-	TRBV6-5	TGTGCCAGCAGTTACTCTAGGGCAGCCCCCCTTTACGAGCAGTACTTC	CASSYSRAAPLYEQYF
TRBJ2-7	TRBD1	-	TRBV11-3	TGTGCCAGCAGCTTAGATCTCCAGGGGGCATTTTCTTACGAGCAGTACTTC	CASSLDLQGAFSYEQYF
TRBJ2-2	-	many	TRBV11-2	TGTGCCAGCAGCTCCAGGGGTCGGTCGGGCGGGGAGCTGTTTTTT	CASSSRGRSGGELFF
TRBJ1-6	-	-	TRBV4-3	TGCGCCAGCAGCCAAGATTTGGGGCCTTCACCCCTCCACTTT	CASSQDLGPSPLHF
TRBJ1-4	-	-	TRBV6-5	TGTGCCAGCAGTACCCCTGGGGCCGAAAAACTGTTTTTT	CASSTPGAEKLFF
TRBJ1-1	-	-	TRBV4-3	TGCGCCAGCAGCCAAGGACAGGTGATGAACACTGAAGCTTTCTTT	CASSQGQVMNTEAFF
TRBJ2-3	-	-	TRBV3-1/TRBV3-2	TGTGCCAGCTCAAAAAGAGGGGCCCCAGATACGCAGTATTTT	CASSKRGAPDTQYF
TRBJ1-2	-	-	TRBV19	TGTGCCAGTAGTGGGACAAGCAATAACTATGGCTACACCTTC	CASSGTSNNYGYTF
TRBJ1-1	-	-	TRBV9	TGTGCCAGCAGTAGGCAGGGACTCGGGACTGAAGCTTTCTTT	CASSRQGLGTEAFF
TRBJ2-2	-	-	TRBV5-8	TGTGCCAGCAGCTTTTTGATTACCGGGGAGCTGTTTTTT	CASSFLITGELFF
TRBJ2-1	TRBD2	-	TRBV19	TGTGCCAGTAGTATAGCGGCGGGGGGAAACAATGAGCAGTTCTTC	CASSIAAGGNNEQFF
TRBJ1-2	TRBD1	-	TRBV5-1	TGCGCCAGCTCCCGAGGAGGACAGGGGGCCGGTGGCTACACCTTC	CASSRGGQGAGGYTF
TRBJ2-3	-	-	TRBV12-3/TRBV12-4	TGTGCCAGCAGCAATCCGGGCCCGACCCCGTATTTT	CASSNPGPTPYF
TRBJ2-1	TRBD2	-	TRBV24-1	TGTGCCACCCCCCGTGTGGTACTAGCGACCTTCTTC	CATPRVVLATFF
TRBJ1-2	-	-	TRBV29-1	TGCAGCGTTGAAGGGACCCCCTATGGCTACACCTTC	CSVEGTPYGYTF
TRBJ2-5	-	-	TRBV3-1/TRBV3-2	TGTGCCAGCAGCCATTGGACGGGGGAGACCCAGTACTTC	CASSHWTGETQYF
TRBJ1-1	TRBD1	-	TRBV5-6	TGTGCCAGCAGCTTAGGGGGCGGGGGCACTGAAGCTTTCTTT	CASSLGGGGTEAFF
TRBJ1-1	TRBD1	few	TRBV7-9	TGTGCCAGCGGACCTTCAAGGCAGGGGGCGTTTACTGAAGCTTTCTTT	CASGPSRQGAFTEAFF
TRBJ2-1	-	-	TRBV6-5	TGTGCCACCCGGCGGGACAGCTACAATGAGCAGTTCTTC	CATRRDSYNEQFF
TRBJ2-2	-	-	TRBV21-1	TGTGCCAGCAGCAAAGTTCGCAGCGCGAACACCGGGGAGCTGTTTTTT	CASSKVRSANTGELFF
TRBJ1-1	-	-	TRBV19	TGTGCCAGTAGTATGACCCTCGGTGGTACTGAAGCTTTCTTT	CASSMTLGGTEAFF
TRBJ2-3	TRBD1	-	TRBV27	TGTGCCAGCCGGCCCGGACAGGCACGTCGTAGCACAGATACGCAGTATTTT	CASRPGQARRSTDTQYF
TRBJ2-1	-	-	TRBV18	TGTGCCAGCTCACTCCAGGCGGAGTACAATGAGCAGTTCTTC	CASSLQAEYNEQFF
TRBJ2-7	TRBD1	-	TRBV18	TGTGCCACCCTAACAAAGAAGGGGGCTGAGGACGAGCAGTACTTC	CATLTKKGAEDEQYF
TRBJ1-1	-	-	TRBV19	TGTGCCAGTAGTATCGTAGGTTCCCAAGCTTTCTTT	CASSIVGSQAFF
TRBJ1-2	TRBD1	-	TRBV7-6	TGTGCCAGCAGCTTTGCGGGACAGGACTATGGCTACACCTTC	CASSFAGQDYGYTF
TRBJ2-7	-	-	TRBV18	TGTGCCAGCTCATCCAGTTCCTACGAGCAGTACTTC	CASSSSSYEQYF
TRBJ2-4	-	-	TRBV10-1	TGCGCCAGCAGTGGTCCTTCGAAAAAAAACATTCAGTACTTC	CASSGPSKKNIQYF
TRBJ1-3	-	-	TRBV2	TGTGCCAGCAGTGTAGGCAGGGAAGACACCATATATTTT	CASSVGREDTIYF
TRBJ1-6	-	-	TRBV27	TGTGCCAGCAGAGGCCTGAATAATTCACCCCTCCACTTT	CASRGLNNSPLHF
TRBJ2-1	-	-	TRBV9	TGTGCCAGCAGCCCTCGGAGCAATGAGCAGTTCTTC	CASSPRSNEQFF
TRBJ2-7	-	few	TRBV6-5	TGTGCCAGCAGTTTTAGGGGGTCGATGCGGGAGCAGTACTTC	CASSFRGSMREQYF
TRBJ2-4	-	once	TRBV7-2	TGTGCCAGCAGCTACCCAGGGCAGGCCCCCGAAAACATTCAGTACTTC	CASSYPGQAPENIQYF
TRBJ2-7	TRBD1	few	TRBV18	TGTGCCAGCTCACCTGACAGGGAAGAGCAGTACTTC	CASSPDREEQYF
TRBJ2-1	-	few	TRBV7-7	TGTGCCAGCAGCTTGGGCCGCTCCTACAATGAGCAGTTCTTC	CASSLGRSYNEQFF
TRBJ2-2	TRBD2	-	TRBV4-1	TGCGCCAGCAGCCAAGAACTAGCGGGAGCCTTGGCCGGGGAGCTGTTTTTT	CASSQELAGALAGELFF
TRBJ2-1	TRBD2	many	TRBV4-2	TGTGCCAGCAGCCAAGACGGGACTAGCGGATCGGATGAGCAGTTCTTC	CASSQDGTSGSDEQFF
TRBJ1-2	-	-	TRBV11-2	TGTGCCAGCAGCTTAGTGCAGGGAAGTTATGGCTACACCTTC	CASSLVQGSYGYTF
TRBJ1-5	-	-	TRBV2	TGTGCCAGCATTGTGGAGGCAGGCACGTCCCAGCATTTT	CASIVEAGTSQHF
TRBJ1-1	-	-	TRBV7-9	TGTGCCAGCAGTCTCCGCGGTGGAGGCACTGAAGCTTTCTTT	CASSLRGGGTEAFF
TRBJ1-5	-	-	TRBV3-1/TRBV3-2	TGTGCCAGCAGCCAAGATTGGGATCAGCCCCAGCATTTT	CASSQDWDQPQHF
TRBJ1-4	-	once	TRBV5-1	TGCGCCAGCAGCTTGGCCTCAGGGGAAGGGACTAATGAAAAACTGTTTTTT	CASSLASGEGTNEKLFF
TRBJ1-3	-	-	TRBV9	TGTGCCAGCAGCGACTCTATCCCTTCCTCTGGAAACACCATATATTTT	CASSDSIPSSGNTIYF
TRBJ1-3	-	-	TRBV6-2/TRBV6-3	TGTGCCAGCAGTTACGCCTCTGGAAACACCATATATTTT	CASSYASGNTIYF